A single sample is the source of the 15 T cell receptor beta chains below, sequenced in a study of T cells expressing NK-cell markers. TCRdb reprocessed the 5' RACE reads; each CDR3 protein has one entry and no DNA is given. Its clone listing holds approximately 460,000 distinct CDR3 sequences. Sequences were obtained from blood T cells: a sorted CD56 or NKG2C T cell subset, CD4+ or CD8+ T cells, or bulk PBMC T cells (not recorded which). The receptors come from a woman between 18 and 75 years old in good health.

The chain is built from TRBV29-1 and TRBJ2-1; without DNA, the TCRdb call of TRBD2 cannot be checked. The length of the CDR3 is 14 residues. Germline assignment: CDR1 SQVTM and CDR2 ANQGSEA. The CDR3: CSVGTSGKSNEQFF.

The chain has TRBV20-1 and TRBJ2-7; TCRdb designates TRBD1, a call that cannot be tested without DNA. Germline values: CDR1 DFQATT, CDR2 SNEGSKA (reference sequence). The CDR3 has 13 amino acids. The CDR3 protein is CSASYRGPYEQYF.

The chain links TRBV25-1 to TRBJ2-5; TCRdb names TRBD2, which stays unverified in the absence of DNA. Germline V gene lookup returns CDR1 MGHDK and CDR2 SYGVNS. There are 14 residues in the CDR3. CDR3 region: CASSGRTSRETQYF.

This chain joins TRBV29-1 and TRBJ2-3; the TRBD1 assignment by TCRdb is unverifiable without DNA. The CDR3 has 13 amino acids. CDR1 and CDR2 from the germline V gene are SQVTM and ANQGSEA. The CDR3 spells CSVYLQDPDTQYF.

The chain is built from TRBV11-1 and TRBJ2-5; no DNA is available, so the TRBD1 call from TCRdb remains unchecked. The CDR3 is 14 amino acids. Germline CDR1 is SGHAT and CDR2 is FQDESV (reference sequence). The CDR3 spells CASSSDGTGETQYF.

The chain employs TRBV14 and TRBJ2-1. The CDR3 consists of 16 residues. Germline V lookup: CDR1 SGHDN, CDR2 FVKESK. The CDR3 protein is CASSQERRSSCNEQFF.

The chain employs TRBV2 and TRBJ1-2; the D call of TRBD1 rests on TCRdb alone, since no DNA is present to check it. Germline V gene sequence: CDR1 SNHLY, CDR2 FYNNEI. This CDR3 is built from 15 residues. The CDR3 is CASSSQTGGSYGYTF.

The chain carries TRBV7-9 and TRBJ2-2; without DNA, the TCRdb call of TRBD2 cannot be checked. CDR1 and CDR2 (germline): SEHNR, FQNEAQ (reference sequence). This CDR3 is built from 13 residues. This CDR3 is CATGPLNTGELFF.

The gene calls are TRBV14 and TRBJ2-7; TCRdb returns TRBD1, unconfirmable since there is no DNA. The CDR3 runs to 15 residues. Germline V gene sequence: CDR1 SGHDN, CDR2 FVKESK. The CDR3 is CASSGSPGLAYEQYF.

This chain connects TRBV30 to TRBJ2-1; TCRdb outputs TRBD2, but without DNA this stays unchecked. The CDR3 loop spans 16 amino acids. Per germline, CDR1 GTSNPN and CDR2 SVGIG (reference sequence). The CDR3 loop is CAWSEGGLAVNNEQFF.

This rearrangement joins TRBV4-3 to TRBJ2-7; there is no DNA to check the TCRdb D call of TRBD1. Germline CDR1 reads LGHNA; CDR2 reads YSLEER. The CDR3 spans 16 residues. The CDR3 sequence: CASSQEGTGGAYEQYF.

This chain links TRBV7-9 with TRBJ2-1; the D call from TCRdb, TRBD2, cannot be confirmed without DNA. The CDR3 is made up of 15 amino acids. Germline V gives CDR1 SEHNR, CDR2 FQNEAQ (reference sequence). The chain's CDR3 is CASSFSPLPYNEQFF.

The genes are TRBV12-3 or TRBV12-4 and TRBJ2-7; TCRdb's D call, TRBD1, is unchecked because there is no DNA. The CDR3 extends over 14 amino acids. This CDR3 reads CASSLGQGRYEQYF.

The chain combines TRBV29-1 with TRBJ2-1; TCRdb gives TRBD1 as the D gene, but with no DNA this cannot be confirmed. Germline loops: CDR1 SQVTM, CDR2 ANQGSEA. The CDR3 is made up of 14 amino acids. CDR3 sequence: CSVEWGSSNNEQFF.

The chain is built from TRBV6-1 and TRBJ1-2. The CDR3 has 14 amino acids. Germline loops: CDR1 MNHNS, CDR2 SASEGT. This chain's CDR3 is CASSALQTGYGYTF.